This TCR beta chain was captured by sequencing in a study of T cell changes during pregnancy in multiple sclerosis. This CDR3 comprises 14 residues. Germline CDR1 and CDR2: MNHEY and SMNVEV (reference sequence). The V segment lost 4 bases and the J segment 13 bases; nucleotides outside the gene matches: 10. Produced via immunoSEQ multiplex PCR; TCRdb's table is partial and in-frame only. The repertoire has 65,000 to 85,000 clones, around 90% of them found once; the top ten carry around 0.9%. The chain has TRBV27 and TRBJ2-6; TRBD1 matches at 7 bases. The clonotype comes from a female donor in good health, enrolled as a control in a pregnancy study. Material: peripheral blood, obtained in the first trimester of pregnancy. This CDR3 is CASSSHGTVGVLTF. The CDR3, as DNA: TGTGCCAGCAGTTCTCACGGGACAGTAGGGGTCCTGACTTTC.